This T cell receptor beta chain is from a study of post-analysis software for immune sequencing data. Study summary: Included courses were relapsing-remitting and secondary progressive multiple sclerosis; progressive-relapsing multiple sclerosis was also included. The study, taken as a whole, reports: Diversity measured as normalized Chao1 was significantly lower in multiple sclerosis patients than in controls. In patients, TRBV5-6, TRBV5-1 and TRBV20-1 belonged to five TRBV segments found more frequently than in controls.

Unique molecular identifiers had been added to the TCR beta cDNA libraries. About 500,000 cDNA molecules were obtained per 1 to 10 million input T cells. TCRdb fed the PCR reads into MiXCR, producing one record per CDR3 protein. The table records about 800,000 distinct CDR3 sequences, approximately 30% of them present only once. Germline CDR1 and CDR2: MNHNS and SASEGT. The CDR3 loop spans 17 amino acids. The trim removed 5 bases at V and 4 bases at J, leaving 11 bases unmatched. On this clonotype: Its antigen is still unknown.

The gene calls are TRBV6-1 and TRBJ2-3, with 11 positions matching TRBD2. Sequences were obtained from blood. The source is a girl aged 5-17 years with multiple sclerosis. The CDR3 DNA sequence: TGTGCCAGCAGTACGGGACTAGCGGCTTTGGGGTCAGATACGCAGTATTTT. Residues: CASSTGLAALGSDTQYF.